Below, 9 T cell receptor beta chains from the same sample are listed, as sequenced in a study of coeliac disease. Method: immunoSEQ multiplex PCR; TCRdb's copy keeps in-frame clones and lacks some. The sample consists of thousands of clones, around 49% of them appearing once. Input material: intraepithelial lymphocytes from the gut. All receptors derive from a man between 60 and 75 years old with celiac disease on a gluten-free diet.

This sequence joins TRBV4-2 and TRBJ1-2, with TRBD1 matching 7 bases. After removal of 0 bases from V and 2 bases from J, the junction contained 9 bases not matched to a gene. Germline V gene lookup returns CDR1 LGHNA and CDR2 YNFKEQ. This CDR3 contains 17 residues. CDR3 amino acids: CASSQEIPGGSNYGYTF. In DNA, the CDR3 is TGTGCCAGCAGCCAAGAGATACCAGGGGGTTCGAACTATGGCTACACCTTC.

The J gene is TRBJ2-7, the V gene TRBV9, with 10 bases fitting TRBD2. CDR3 size: 15 residues. Germline lookup yields CDR1 SGDLS and CDR2 YYNGEE. V gave up 1 base and J gave up 4 bases; unmatched junction bases: 5. The CDR3 region is CASSVSGGAGYEQYF. DNA of the CDR3: TGTGCCAGCAGCGTAAGCGGGGGGGCGGGTTACGAGCAGTACTTC. The entire variable domain, with the rest obtained from reference TRBV9 and TRBJ2-7, is as follows: DSGVTQTPKHLITATGQRVTLRCSPRSGDLSVYWYQQSLDQGLQFLIQYYNGEERAKGNILERFSAQQFPDLHSELNLSSLELGDSALYFCASSVSGGAGYEQYFGPGTRLTVT.

In this sample, this clone turned up a few times. The rearrangement joins TRBV7-2 to TRBJ1-1; maybe TRBD1 (5 bases). V was shortened by 0 bases and J by 11 bases, with 19 bases between the two germline ends. The CDR3 length is 15 residues. The germline gives CDR1 SGHTA, CDR2 FQGNSA. The CDR3 is CASSLARGGRSEAFF. The CDR3 DNA follows: TGTGCCAGCAGCTTAGCGCGGGGGGGAAGGTCGGAGGCTTTCTTT. The whole variable domain, filled in from reference TRBV7-2 and TRBJ1-1, reads GAGVSQSPSNKVTEKGKDVELRCDPISGHTALYWYRQSLGQGLEFLIYFQGNSAPDKSGLPSDRFSAERTGGSVSTLTIQRTQQEDSAVYLCASSLARGGRSEAFFGQGTRLTVV.

The chain combines TRBV19 with TRBJ1-3; the match to TRBD1 covers 7 bases. The CDR3 extends over 13 amino acids. CDR1 and CDR2 (germline): LNHDA, SQIVND (reference sequence). V lost 9 bases, J lost 0 bases, and 2 bases stayed unmatched. CDR3 DNA: TGTGCCAGCCGGACAGGCTCTGGAAACACCATATATTTT. Residues: CASRTGSGNTIYF.

The genes are TRBV11-3 and TRBJ2-7, with TRBD2 matching over 14 bases. J lost 1 base, V lost 2 bases, and 7 bases had no gene match. There are 18 residues in the CDR3. The V gene's germline CDR1 is SGHNT and CDR2 YENEEA. DNA for the CDR3: TGTGCCAGCAGCTTATTCAGGACTAGCGGGAGGTTGTCCTACGAGCAGTACTTC. The encoded protein is CASSLFRTSGRLSYEQYF.

Regarding this clone: The same CDR3 arises from other DNA sequences in this sample as well. The genes are TRBV18 and TRBJ2-7, with D possibly being TRBD2 (5 bases). Germline V gives CDR1 KGHSH, CDR2 LQKENI. The CDR3 extends over 16 amino acids. V was clipped by 0 bases and J by 0 bases, with 12 bases between them. The CDR3 nucleotides are TGTGCCAGCTCACCACCCCCTTCGGGATACTCCTACGAGCAGTACTTC. Residues: CASSPPPSGYSYEQYF.

The J gene is TRBJ1-2, the V gene TRBV5-1; weak D call: TRBD1 (5 bases). Germline V gene sequence: CDR1 SGHRS, CDR2 YFSETQ. The CDR3 contains 17 residues. Trimming removed 0 bases from V and 0 bases from J, with 15 bases in between. The CDR3 spells CASSLDGGDLTNYGYTF. Written as DNA, the CDR3 is TGCGCCAGCAGCTTGGATGGAGGGGACCTAACTAACTATGGCTACACCTTC.

This sequence joins TRBV5-1 and TRBJ1-6; D unclear. Looked up from germline, CDR1 is SGHRS and CDR2 is YFSETQ. V was trimmed by 0 bases and J by 3 bases, leaving 13 bases between them. This CDR3 is built from 17 residues. The DNA of the CDR3 is TGCGCCAGCAGCTTGGGATTGGGGAGTGTCTATAATTCACCCCTCCACTTT. It specifies CASSLGLGSVYNSPLHF.

The table lists this clone with a few counts. This chain links TRBV7-6 with TRBJ1-1, with TRBD1 as a possible D gene (6 bases). Germline V gene data show CDR1 as SGHVS and CDR2 as FNYEAQ. The ends were cut back, 8 bases at V and 0 bases at J, with 16 bases in the middle. CDR3 length: 15 residues. CDR3 bases: TGTGCCAGCGAACGGGACAAAGTTCTGAACACTGAAGCTTTCTTT. Protein product: CASERDKVLNTEAFF.